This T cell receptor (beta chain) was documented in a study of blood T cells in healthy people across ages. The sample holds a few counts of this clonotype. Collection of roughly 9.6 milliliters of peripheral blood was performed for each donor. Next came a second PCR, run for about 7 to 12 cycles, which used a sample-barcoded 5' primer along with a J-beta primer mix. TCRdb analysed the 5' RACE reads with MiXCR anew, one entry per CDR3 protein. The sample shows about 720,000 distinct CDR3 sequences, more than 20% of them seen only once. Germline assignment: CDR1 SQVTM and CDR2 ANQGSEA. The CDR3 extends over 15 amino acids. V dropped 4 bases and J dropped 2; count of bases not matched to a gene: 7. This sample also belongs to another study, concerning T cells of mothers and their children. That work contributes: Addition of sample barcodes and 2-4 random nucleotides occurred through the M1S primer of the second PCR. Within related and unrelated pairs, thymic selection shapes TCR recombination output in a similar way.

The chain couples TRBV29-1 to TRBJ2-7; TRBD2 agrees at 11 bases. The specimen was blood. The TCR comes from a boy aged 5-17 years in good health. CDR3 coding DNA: TGCAGCGTTGCCGGGACTAGCGGAGTGACCTACGAGCAGTACTTC. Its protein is CSVAGTSGVTYEQYF.